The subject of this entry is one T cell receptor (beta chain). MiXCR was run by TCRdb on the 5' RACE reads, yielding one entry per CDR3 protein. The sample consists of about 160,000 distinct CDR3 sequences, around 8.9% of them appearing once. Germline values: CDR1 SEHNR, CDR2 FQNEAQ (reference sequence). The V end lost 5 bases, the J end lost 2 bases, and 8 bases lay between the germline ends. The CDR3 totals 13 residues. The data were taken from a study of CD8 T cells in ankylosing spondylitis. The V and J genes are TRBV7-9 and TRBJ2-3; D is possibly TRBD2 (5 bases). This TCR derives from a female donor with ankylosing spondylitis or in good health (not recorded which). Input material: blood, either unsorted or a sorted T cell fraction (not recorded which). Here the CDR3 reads CASSGSDTDTQYF. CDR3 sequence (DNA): TGTGCCAGCAGCGGGAGCGACACAGATACGCAGTATTTT. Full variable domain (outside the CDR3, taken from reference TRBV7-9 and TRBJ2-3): DTGVSQNPRHKITKRGQNVTFRCDPISEHNRLYWYRQTLGQGPEFLTYFQNEAQLEKSRLLSDRFSAERPKGSFSTLEIQRTEQGDSAMYLCASSGSDTDTQYFGPGTRLTVL.